This entry features one T cell receptor (beta chain) sequence. This entry comes from a study of T cell repertoires in ileal Crohn's disease. Here immunoSEQ multiplex PCR was the method, and the copy in TCRdb shows in-frame clones only, minus some. The sample has 3,000 to 4,000 clones; around 85% are singletons. The CDR3 is 15 amino acids. Deletions cut 4 bases from V and 7 bases from J, with 16 bases between. The chain links TRBV23-1 to TRBJ1-4; D is possibly TRBD1 (6 bases). TRBV23-1 is identified as an open reading frame with a role that is uncertain. What was sequenced was ileal tissue. This TCR was sampled from an adult with Crohn's disease. The CDR3 here is CASSPEAGVGEKLFF. CDR3 sequence (DNA): TGCGCCAGCAGTCCAGAGGCAGGGGTTGGTGAAAAACTGTTTTTT.